This TCR beta chain was documented in a study of blood T cell repertoires in COVID-19. With 6 bases removed from V and 0 bases from J, the gap between germline ends came to 11 bases. The V gene's germline CDR1 is KGHSH and CDR2 LQKENI. CDR3 length: 14 residues. Assay: immunoSEQ multiplex PCR; the TCRdb copy retains only in-frame clones and omits some. This table has 150,000 to 200,000 clones, around 85% appearing once. This chain uses TRBV18 with TRBJ2-5; tentative D call: TRBD2 (5 bases). The clonotype originates from a woman in her fifties or sixties with acute or convalescent COVID-19. The material sequenced was peripheral blood. CDR3 sequence reads: CASSRTGDQETQYF. For the CDR3, the DNA is TGTGCCAGCTCGCGGACTGGCGACCAAGAGACCCAGTACTTC.